This T cell receptor (beta chain) was obtained from a study of response to subunit inactivated influenza vaccine. Study findings and constraints: After each seasonal influenza vaccination, few new T cells are recruited, the authors suggested.

Germline CDR1 is SGHTA and CDR2 is FQGNSA. CDR3 length: 16 residues. V lost 5 bases, J lost 5 bases, and 14 bases stayed unmatched. In this sample, this clonotype turned up a few times. What it recognizes is unknown. TCRdb reprocessed the RT-PCR reads via MiXCR and lists one record per CDR3 protein. The table includes around 520,000 distinct CDR3 sequences, over 9.5% detected once. The sample consisted of PBMCs from blood, taken on the day of vaccination. The clonotype originates from a man in his forties or fifties who received an inactivated influenza vaccine. The V gene is TRBV7-2, the J gene TRBJ2-5, with 7 nucleotides matching TRBD1. The CDR3 region has the DNA TGTGCCAGCAGCCCGGCCATGGCCAGGGGACAGGAGACCCAGTACTTC. Its protein is CASSPAMARGQETQYF.